A selection of T cell receptor beta chains follows, all from one sample in a study of T cell responses to AZD1222 COVID-19 vaccine. Method: immunoSEQ multiplex PCR; TCRdb's copy keeps in-frame clones and lacks some. The data hold around 160,000 clones, with roughly 91% observed a single time. Here the sequenced sample was peripheral blood, taken on day 0 of AZD1222 vaccination. The source is an adult in good health. CDR3s include the opening cysteine and the closing phenylalanine or tryptophan. A D gene is named only where the DNA matches it firmly. Some rows have no size entry. The others give once, few or many, or a class for an expanded clone.

cdr3_nt: TGTGCCAGCAGTTCCACACTAGCGGGTGTCAACCGAAGGCAGTTCTTC; cdr3_aa: CASSSTLAGVNRRQFF; clone_size: -; d_call: TRBD2; v_call: TRBV6-2/TRBV6-3; j_call: TRBJ2-1
cdr3_nt: TGTGCCAGCAGTTTAAGGAGACTAGCGGGAAGGCGGGTGACCTACGAGCAGTACTTC; cdr3_aa: CASSLRRLAGRRVTYEQYF; clone_size: -; d_call: TRBD2; v_call: TRBV27; j_call: TRBJ2-7
cdr3_nt: TGTGCCAGCAGTTACCTCTATCAGCCCCAGCATTTT; cdr3_aa: CASSYLYQPQHF; clone_size: -; d_call: -; v_call: TRBV6-2/TRBV6-3; j_call: TRBJ1-5
cdr3_nt: TGTGCCAGCAGTGAATTTGGACCCCTCGGGGATACGCAGTATTTT; cdr3_aa: CASSEFGPLGDTQYF; clone_size: -; d_call: -; v_call: TRBV6-1; j_call: TRBJ2-3
cdr3_nt: TGTGCCAGCAGTGACAGGGGGCTAAGGCACTACGAGCAGTACTTC; cdr3_aa: CASSDRGLRHYEQYF; clone_size: -; d_call: TRBD1; v_call: TRBV6-1; j_call: TRBJ2-7
cdr3_nt: TGTGCCAGTAGTTTTAGCGGGACCCGAGTCGGCACAGATACGCAGTATTTT; cdr3_aa: CASSFSGTRVGTDTQYF; clone_size: -; d_call: TRBD2; v_call: TRBV19; j_call: TRBJ2-3
cdr3_nt: TGTGCCAGCAGTAGCGGGGGGCGCGGCTACACCTTC; cdr3_aa: CASSSGGRGYTF; clone_size: -; d_call: -; v_call: TRBV12-3/TRBV12-4; j_call: TRBJ1-2
cdr3_nt: TGTGCCAGCAGTCCCGAAGAAGCCTATGGCTACACCTTC; cdr3_aa: CASSPEEAYGYTF; clone_size: -; d_call: -; v_call: TRBV5-8; j_call: TRBJ1-2
cdr3_nt: TGTGCCAGCAGCCAAGACGGGACAGTTAATGAAAAACTGTTTTTT; cdr3_aa: CASSQDGTVNEKLFF; clone_size: once; d_call: TRBD1; v_call: TRBV3-1/TRBV3-2; j_call: TRBJ1-4
cdr3_nt: TGTGCCAGTAGTCCAGGACGGGACAGGGGAAACAATGAGCAGTTCTTC; cdr3_aa: CASSPGRDRGNNEQFF; clone_size: few; d_call: TRBD1; v_call: TRBV19; j_call: TRBJ2-1
cdr3_nt: TGTGCCTGTATTAAGGGTGGGGAGCAGTACTTC; cdr3_aa: CACIKGGEQYF; clone_size: -; d_call: -; v_call: TRBV30; j_call: TRBJ2-7
cdr3_nt: TGCAGCGTTGAAGGGCACAGCTCCTCTGGAAACACCATATATTTT; cdr3_aa: CSVEGHSSSGNTIYF; clone_size: -; d_call: -; v_call: TRBV29-1; j_call: TRBJ1-3
cdr3_nt: TGTGCCAGCAGTTACGCTATGAGCAATCAGCCCCAGCATTTT; cdr3_aa: CASSYAMSNQPQHF; clone_size: -; d_call: -; v_call: TRBV6-5; j_call: TRBJ1-5
cdr3_nt: TGTGCCAGCAGCTTCAACAGGGAAAGGAATGAGCAGTTCTTC; cdr3_aa: CASSFNRERNEQFF; clone_size: -; d_call: -; v_call: TRBV7-3; j_call: TRBJ2-1
cdr3_nt: TGTGCCAGTAGTGCCGCTCGTGGCAGGGGAGGCAATGAGCAGTTCTTC; cdr3_aa: CASSAARGRGGNEQFF; clone_size: few; d_call: -; v_call: TRBV19; j_call: TRBJ2-1
cdr3_nt: TGTGCCAGCAGTACGGGGACAGGGCTAATGGCCGGGGAGCTGTTTTTT; cdr3_aa: CASSTGTGLMAGELFF; clone_size: -; d_call: TRBD1; v_call: TRBV6-2/TRBV6-3; j_call: TRBJ2-2
cdr3_nt: TGTGCCAGCAGTTTACGGCTAGCGGGAGTAGGAGAGACCCAGTACTTC; cdr3_aa: CASSLRLAGVGETQYF; clone_size: -; d_call: TRBD2; v_call: TRBV27; j_call: TRBJ2-5
cdr3_nt: TGTGCCAGCAGTTTATGGTTGGAAGAGACCCAGTACTTC; cdr3_aa: CASSLWLEETQYF; clone_size: once; d_call: -; v_call: TRBV28; j_call: TRBJ2-5
cdr3_nt: TGCGCCAGCAGCCAAGAGGGGCAGGGTAATGAAAAACTGTTTTTT; cdr3_aa: CASSQEGQGNEKLFF; clone_size: once; d_call: -; v_call: TRBV4-3; j_call: TRBJ1-4
cdr3_nt: TGTGCCTGGAGTTCTCCTGGGACCAATTCACCCCTCCACTTT; cdr3_aa: CAWSSPGTNSPLHF; clone_size: -; d_call: -; v_call: TRBV30; j_call: TRBJ1-6
cdr3_nt: TGCGCCAGCAGCCAAGGGATGGGCGATGGTGAAGCTTTCTTT; cdr3_aa: CASSQGMGDGEAFF; clone_size: -; d_call: -; v_call: TRBV4-3; j_call: TRBJ1-1
cdr3_nt: TGTGCCAGCAGTTACTCGCCGGGAGTCAGTGCGTCTGGGGCCAACGTCCTGACTTTC; cdr3_aa: CASSYSPGVSASGANVLTF; clone_size: -; d_call: -; v_call: TRBV6-2/TRBV6-3; j_call: TRBJ2-6
cdr3_nt: TGTGCCAGCAGCTTAGCGGATTTCACTGAAGCTTTCTTT; cdr3_aa: CASSLADFTEAFF; clone_size: -; d_call: -; v_call: TRBV7-6; j_call: TRBJ1-1
cdr3_nt: TGTGCCAGCAGCCCACCCCCGCGAGGGATGAACACTGAAGCTTTCTTT; cdr3_aa: CASSPPPRGMNTEAFF; clone_size: few; d_call: -; v_call: TRBV9; j_call: TRBJ1-1
cdr3_nt: TGTGCCAGTACTATGGAGGGGGCGTGGGTCTCTGGAAACACCATATATTTT; cdr3_aa: CASTMEGAWVSGNTIYF; clone_size: -; d_call: TRBD1; v_call: TRBV19; j_call: TRBJ1-3
cdr3_nt: TGTGCCAGTAGTATGACGGGAGCCTCCTACGAGCAGTACTTC; cdr3_aa: CASSMTGASYEQYF; clone_size: -; d_call: -; v_call: TRBV19; j_call: TRBJ2-7
cdr3_nt: TGTGCCAGCAGTTACCCGCCGAGAAGGGGTAATCAGCCCCAGCATTTT; cdr3_aa: CASSYPPRRGNQPQHF; clone_size: -; d_call: -; v_call: TRBV6-2/TRBV6-3; j_call: TRBJ1-5
cdr3_nt: TGCGCCAGCAGCCAAGATTTAGGGTATGGCTCACCCCTCCACTTT; cdr3_aa: CASSQDLGYGSPLHF; clone_size: -; d_call: -; v_call: TRBV4-3; j_call: TRBJ1-6
cdr3_nt: TGTGCCAGCAGCTTAGGGGGCAGGCCCTACTCTAACACTGAAGCTTTCTTT; cdr3_aa: CASSLGGRPYSNTEAFF; clone_size: -; d_call: -; v_call: TRBV7-6; j_call: TRBJ1-1
cdr3_nt: TGTGCCAGCAGCTTGTCATTTGGGCAGGGCGACGACGAGCAGTACTTC; cdr3_aa: CASSLSFGQGDDEQYF; clone_size: -; d_call: -; v_call: TRBV5-6; j_call: TRBJ2-7
cdr3_nt: TGTGCCAGTGGTTCGGGACTAGCGGGCCCATGGGCCCGGGAGCAGTACTTC; cdr3_aa: CASGSGLAGPWAREQYF; clone_size: -; d_call: TRBD2; v_call: TRBV19; j_call: TRBJ2-7
cdr3_nt: TGTGCCAGCAGCGTGAGGAGCAATCAGCCCCAGCATTTT; cdr3_aa: CASSVRSNQPQHF; clone_size: -; d_call: -; v_call: TRBV6-5; j_call: TRBJ1-5
cdr3_nt: TGTGCCAGCAGCCAATTCAGCTCCTACAATGAGCAGTTCTTC; cdr3_aa: CASSQFSSYNEQFF; clone_size: once; d_call: -; v_call: TRBV7-9; j_call: TRBJ2-1
cdr3_nt: TGTGCCAGCAGTTTCGGAGCGGGAGGGATGGGGAGCACAGATACGCAGTATTTT; cdr3_aa: CASSFGAGGMGSTDTQYF; clone_size: -; d_call: TRBD2; v_call: TRBV28; j_call: TRBJ2-3
cdr3_nt: TGTGCCAGCAGCTCACCGGGACAGGGAGCAGATACGCAGTATTTT; cdr3_aa: CASSSPGQGADTQYF; clone_size: -; d_call: TRBD1; v_call: TRBV7-2; j_call: TRBJ2-3
cdr3_nt: TGTGCCAGCAGCCTACAGGGGCATCAGCCCCAGCATTTT; cdr3_aa: CASSLQGHQPQHF; clone_size: -; d_call: TRBD1; v_call: TRBV6-2/TRBV6-3; j_call: TRBJ1-5
cdr3_nt: TGTGCCAGCAGCGCCAGGTGGAGGGATTCAAGGGGACGCGATGAGCAGTTCTTC; cdr3_aa: CASSARWRDSRGRDEQFF; clone_size: -; d_call: -; v_call: TRBV25-1; j_call: TRBJ2-1
cdr3_nt: TGCGCCAGCAGCTTGACCGGGAGCTCCTACAATGAGCAGTTCTTC; cdr3_aa: CASSLTGSSYNEQFF; clone_size: -; d_call: -; v_call: TRBV5-1; j_call: TRBJ2-1
cdr3_nt: TGTGCCAGCAGCTTAGCGTGGGGGGGCGGTGACAATGAGCAGTTCTTC; cdr3_aa: CASSLAWGGGDNEQFF; clone_size: -; d_call: -; v_call: TRBV7-2; j_call: TRBJ2-1
cdr3_nt: TGTGCCAGCAGCGGGGGACTAGCGGGAGGGGATTTTGAGCAGTTCTTC; cdr3_aa: CASSGGLAGGDFEQFF; clone_size: -; d_call: TRBD2; v_call: TRBV28; j_call: TRBJ2-1
cdr3_nt: TGTGCCAGCAGCTTGAGTGGTCCCAAAAACATTCAGTACTTC; cdr3_aa: CASSLSGPKNIQYF; clone_size: -; d_call: -; v_call: TRBV7-6; j_call: TRBJ2-4
cdr3_nt: TGTGCCAGCAGCCGGAGCGGGGGGGCCTACGAGCAGTACTTC; cdr3_aa: CASSRSGGAYEQYF; clone_size: -; d_call: TRBD2; v_call: TRBV7-2; j_call: TRBJ2-7
cdr3_nt: TGTGCCAGCAGTTACTCTGCCCGCGATAACTCCTACGAGCAGTACTTC; cdr3_aa: CASSYSARDNSYEQYF; clone_size: -; d_call: -; v_call: TRBV6-6; j_call: TRBJ2-7
cdr3_nt: TGTGCCAGTAGTATCCCAGGGAATAGCTACGAGCAGTACTTC; cdr3_aa: CASSIPGNSYEQYF; clone_size: -; d_call: -; v_call: TRBV19; j_call: TRBJ2-7
cdr3_nt: TGTGCCAGCAGCTTTAGGACGGACGGGAGCAATGAGCAGTTCTTC; cdr3_aa: CASSFRTDGSNEQFF; clone_size: -; d_call: -; v_call: TRBV7-9; j_call: TRBJ2-1
cdr3_nt: TGTGCCAGTAGTGCCGACTGGGGACAGGGGTTTGGCTACACCTTC; cdr3_aa: CASSADWGQGFGYTF; clone_size: few; d_call: TRBD1; v_call: TRBV19; j_call: TRBJ1-2
cdr3_nt: TGTGCCAGCAGCCATAGAGGGACAGTACCTAACTATGGCTACACCTTC; cdr3_aa: CASSHRGTVPNYGYTF; clone_size: -; d_call: TRBD1; v_call: TRBV14; j_call: TRBJ1-2
cdr3_nt: TGTGCCACCCGAAATGAGAAAGTCACAGATACGCAGTATTTT; cdr3_aa: CATRNEKVTDTQYF; clone_size: -; d_call: -; v_call: TRBV11-3; j_call: TRBJ2-3
cdr3_nt: TGTGCCAGCAGCTTAGGTGGGGGGAAGAACACTGAAGCTTTCTTT; cdr3_aa: CASSLGGGKNTEAFF; clone_size: -; d_call: -; v_call: TRBV7-3; j_call: TRBJ1-1
cdr3_nt: TGTGCCAGCAGTAGGACAGGGGTCCGTGGCAATCAGCCCCAGCATTTT; cdr3_aa: CASSRTGVRGNQPQHF; clone_size: -; d_call: TRBD1; v_call: TRBV28; j_call: TRBJ1-5
cdr3_nt: TGTGCCAGCAGCTTGGACTCTCCGAACTATGGCTACACCTTC; cdr3_aa: CASSLDSPNYGYTF; clone_size: -; d_call: -; v_call: TRBV11-2; j_call: TRBJ1-2
cdr3_nt: TGCAGCGTTGAATCTCGTTTGGGACTCCACTTT; cdr3_aa: CSVESRLGLHF; clone_size: -; d_call: -; v_call: TRBV29-1; j_call: TRBJ1-6
cdr3_nt: TGTGCCAGCAGCTTAATCGCAGGCTTGGAACATGGCTACACCTTC; cdr3_aa: CASSLIAGLEHGYTF; clone_size: -; d_call: -; v_call: TRBV7-3; j_call: TRBJ1-2
cdr3_nt: TGTGCCAGCAGTGAAGCGGGGGGTAATCAGCCCCAGCATTTT; cdr3_aa: CASSEAGGNQPQHF; clone_size: -; d_call: -; v_call: TRBV2; j_call: TRBJ1-5
cdr3_nt: TGTGCCAGCAGTCCTGAGCGGGACAGCTCCTACGAGCAGTACTTC; cdr3_aa: CASSPERDSSYEQYF; clone_size: -; d_call: -; v_call: TRBV6-5; j_call: TRBJ2-7